The 31 T cell receptor beta chains below all came from one sample that was sequenced in a study of T cells in Graves' hyperthyroidism and ophthalmopathy. Amplification targeted TCR beta CDR3 regions from RNA transcripts. A first-round RT-PCR of the TCR CDR3 used the HTBI primer set. TCRdb passed the multiplex PCR reads through MiXCR, listing each CDR3 protein once. This table has under 300,000 distinct CDR3 sequences, approximately 13% appearing once. The sample comprised blood. The receptor set was obtained from a woman between 35 and 50 years old with Graves' hyperthyroidism.

This chain uses TRBV28 with TRBJ2-7; TRBD1 might be the D (5 bases). Trimming removed 5 bases from V and 3 bases from J, with 14 bases in between. Germline loops: CDR1 MDHEN, CDR2 SYDVKM. The CDR3 loop spans 14 amino acids. The CDR3 DNA reads as TGTGCCAGCAGTCGACAGCCCGATTTCTACGAGCAGTACTTC. Its translation: CASSRQPDFYEQYF.

This clonotype was detected many times. The V call is TRBV6-1, the J call TRBJ1-5; the D gene is possibly TRBD1 (6 bases). From germline, CDR1 is MNHNS and CDR2 SASEGT. The CDR3 runs to 14 residues. With 7 bases removed from V and 6 bases from J, the gap between germline ends came to 16 bases. The CDR3 DNA reads as TGTGCCAGCACACAAGGGGGGGAGTCTCAGCCCCAGCATTTT. It yields the protein CASTQGGESQPQHF.

This clonotype was picked up many times. CDR3 protein: CASSLSTNSGELFF. The CDR3 DNA reads as TGTGCCAGCAGTTTATCGACCAACTCCGGGGAGCTGTTTTTT. V is TRBV27 and J is TRBJ2-2; no definite D call. The germline CDR1 and CDR2 sequences are MNHEY and SMNVEV (reference sequence). This CDR3 is 14 amino acids long. The germline V and J ends were trimmed by 0 bases and 6 bases, with 8 bases remaining between them.

This clonotype was seen many times. This chain uses TRBV27 with TRBJ1-1, with D hard to call. The CDR3 totals 13 residues. Per germline, CDR1 MNHEY and CDR2 SMNVEV (reference sequence). The V end lost 7 bases, the J end lost 3 bases, and 12 bases lay between the germline ends. The CDR3 bases are TGTGCCAGCACACGGACTGGGGACACTGAAGCTTTCTTT. Protein: CASTRTGDTEAFF.

This clonotype was recorded many times. The chain links TRBV5-6 to TRBJ2-7; D perhaps matches TRBD2 (5 bases). In germline, CDR1 is SGHDT, CDR2 YYEEEE. The CDR3 contains 15 residues. V shed 6 bases and J shed 0 bases, with 16 bases lying between them. The DNA for the CDR3 is TGTGCCAGCACCCAAGAGGGAGCCACCTCCTACGAGCAGTACTTC. As protein: CASTQEGATSYEQYF.

The rearrangement joins TRBV6-1 to TRBJ2-7; D possibly corresponds to TRBD1 (5 bases). CDR3 length: 14 residues. The germline CDR1 and CDR2 sequences are MNHNS and SASEGT. Trimming removed 3 bases from V and 2 bases from J, with 11 bases in between. The CDR3 sequence: CASSETRGTYEQYF. The CDR3, as DNA: TGTGCCAGCAGTGAGACAAGGGGAACCTACGAGCAGTACTTC.

The chain combines TRBV19 with TRBJ2-3; D uncertain. Trimming took off 6 bases at V and 2 bases at J, with 9 bases between the two ends. CDR3 length: 13 residues. Germline assignment: CDR1 LNHDA and CDR2 SQIVND (reference sequence). For the CDR3, the DNA is TGTGCCAGTAGGTCCCTTATCACAGATACGCAGTATTTT. Translated, it gives CASRSLITDTQYF.

This clonotype was seen at least ten times. V gene TRBV10-3 combines with J gene TRBJ1-5; tentative D call: TRBD1 (5 bases). Trimming took 4 bases from V and 11 from J, leaving 21 bases between them. Germline lookup yields CDR1 ENHRY and CDR2 SYGVKD. The CDR3 is 15 amino acids. The CDR3 here is CAISAAVGGVVAQHF. In nucleotides, the CDR3 is TGTGCCATCAGTGCTGCCGTCGGAGGGGTGGTAGCCCAGCATTTT.

This clonotype was seen many times. The genes are TRBV10-3 and TRBJ2-7, with TRBD2 matching 12 bases. The CDR3 has 15 amino acids. Germline assignment: CDR1 ENHRY and CDR2 SYGVKD. The ends lost 3 bases at V and 5 bases at J; junction bases unmatched: 5. DNA of the CDR3: TGTGCCATCAGTGAACGGACTAGCGGGGAAAACGAGCAGTACTTC. Protein product: CAISERTSGENEQYF.

This clonotype has at least ten counts. The gene calls are TRBV7-8 and TRBJ1-5, with no clear D. This CDR3 region has 18 residues. Germline CDR1 SGHVS, CDR2 FQNEAQ. With 4 bases removed from V and 3 bases from J, the gap between germline ends came to 22 bases. CDR3 DNA: TGTGCCAGCAGCTCCCGATGGAGGAACCCTTCGGACAATCAGCCCCAGCATTTT. Amino acids: CASSSRWRNPSDNQPQHF.

The chain uses TRBV20-1 and TRBJ2-7; 8 bases align to TRBD2. This CDR3 contains 18 residues. Trimming at V came to 0 bases and at J to 2 bases, leaving 15 bases not matched to a gene. From germline, CDR1 is DFQATT and CDR2 SNEGSKA (reference sequence). The CDR3 is CSARDYRAEREIPYEQYF. Here the CDR3 DNA reads TGCAGTGCTAGAGATTACAGGGCGGAGCGGGAGATTCCCTACGAGCAGTACTTC.

This clonotype turned up a few times. V is TRBV2 and J is TRBJ2-7; 14 bases align to TRBD2. V shed 3 bases, J shed 5 bases, and the junction held 0 bases outside the gene matches. Looked up from germline, CDR1 is SNHLY and CDR2 is FYNNEI. This CDR3 has 14 amino acids. The CDR3 loop reads CASSETSGRDEQYF. The CDR3, as DNA: TGTGCCAGCAGTGAGACTAGCGGGAGGGACGAGCAGTACTTC.

The chain employs TRBV9 and TRBJ2-1; 8 positions match TRBD1. Trimming at V came to 4 bases and at J to 5 bases, leaving 8 bases not matched to a gene. The CDR3 is 15 amino acids. Per germline, CDR1 SGDLS and CDR2 YYNGEE. The CDR3: CASSPVQGADNEQFF. Here the CDR3 DNA reads TGTGCCAGCAGCCCCGTGCAGGGGGCCGACAATGAGCAGTTCTTC.

This clonotype has ten or more counts. The rearrangement uses TRBV7-2 and TRBJ2-2; the D gene could be TRBD1 or TRBD2 (6 bases each). Between the trimmed V and J ends, which lost 1 base and 6 bases, there was a span of 12 bases. The CDR3 spans 15 residues. The germline V gene encodes CDR1 SGHTA and CDR2 FQGNSA. CDR3 sequence reads: CASSLGGALAGELFF. Here the CDR3 DNA reads TGTGCCAGCAGCTTAGGGGGGGCGCTCGCCGGGGAGCTGTTTTTT.

The V and J genes are TRBV19 and TRBJ1-3; 7 bases match TRBD1. Trimming cost V 8 bases and J 1 base; bases outside gene matches: 11. Per germline, CDR1 LNHDA and CDR2 SQIVND (reference sequence). CDR3 length: 16 residues. CDR3 loop: CASADMTGPSGNTIYF. CDR3 DNA: TGTGCCAGTGCCGATATGACAGGGCCATCTGGAAACACCATATATTTT.

This clonotype was detected many times. The chain couples TRBV14 to TRBJ1-1; D possibly corresponds to TRBD1 (6 bases). Trimming left V 3 bases short and J 2 bases short, with 13 bases between. Germline values: CDR1 SGHDN, CDR2 FVKESK. This CDR3 comprises 15 residues. The CDR3: CASSHRGFGNTEAFF. CDR3 nucleotide sequence: TGTGCCAGCAGCCACAGGGGATTCGGAAACACTGAAGCTTTCTTT.

The sample holds many counts of this clonotype. This chain links TRBV5-1 with TRBJ1-2, with D possibly TRBD1 on 5 matching bases. The CDR3 totals 14 residues. CDR1 is SGHRS, CDR2 YFSETQ, per germline. Trimming cost V 4 bases and J 1 base, with 11 bases left between them. The CDR3 DNA follows: TGCGCCAGCAGCCCCTCGGGGGTTAACTATGGCTACACCTTC. Amino acid sequence: CASSPSGVNYGYTF.

This clonotype showed up many times. The rearrangement uses TRBV6-5 and TRBJ1-2; perhaps TRBD1 as D (6 bases). V dropped 2 bases and J dropped 4 bases, with 11 bases sitting between them. The CDR3 has 14 residues. Germline V gene lookup returns CDR1 MNHEY and CDR2 SVGAGI. Here the CDR3 DNA reads TGTGCCAGCAGTTACCGACAGGACGTCTATGGCTACACCTTC. This codes for CASSYRQDVYGYTF.

A few counts support this clonotype. The J gene is TRBJ1-6, the V gene TRBV5-5; 7 positions agree with TRBD1. Germline V lookup: CDR1 SGHKS, CDR2 YYEKEE (reference sequence). The CDR3 loop spans 17 amino acids. Germline trimming cut 0 bases from V and 7 bases from J; bases unmatched to any gene: 10. CDR3 sequence (DNA): TGTGCCAGCAGCTTGGCCTCTTGGGACAGCAGAAATTCACCCCTCCACTTT. This sequence encodes CASSLASWDSRNSPLHF.

This clonotype was detected ten times or more. The rearrangement uses TRBV29-1 and TRBJ1-1; D is unclear. V lost 2 bases and J 1 base, leaving 8 bases between the germline ends. Per germline, CDR1 SQVTM and CDR2 ANQGSEA. This CDR3 has 13 amino acids. The CDR3 region is CSVEPSGNTEAFF. The CDR3 DNA reads as TGCAGCGTTGAACCGAGTGGGAACACTGAAGCTTTCTTT.

This clonotype was observed at least ten times. J is TRBJ2-5 and V is TRBV11-2; D tentatively reads TRBD1 or TRBD2 (5 bases each). There are 14 residues in the CDR3. V shed 4 bases and J shed 2 bases, with 11 bases lying between them. CDR1 and CDR2 from the germline V gene are SGHAT and FQNNGV. CDR3 region: CASSSGPAQETQYF. The CDR3 bases are TGTGCCAGCAGCTCGGGGCCTGCTCAAGAGACCCAGTACTTC.

This chain links TRBV2 with TRBJ1-5; 9 nucleotides line up with TRBD1. This CDR3 has 14 amino acids. The germline V gene has CDR1 SNHLY and CDR2 FYNNEI. Germline trimming cut 3 bases from V and 6 bases from J; bases unmatched to any gene: 3. CDR3 DNA sequence: TGTGCCAGCAGTGACGGGACAGGGCGTCAGCCCCAGCATTTT. It translates to CASSDGTGRQPQHF.

This clonotype has at least ten counts. The rearrangement links TRBV27 to TRBJ2-2, with 12 positions matching TRBD2. The germline CDR1 and CDR2 sequences are MNHEY and SMNVEV (reference sequence). V lost 4 bases to trimming and J lost 3 bases; unmatched junction nucleotides: 9. This CDR3 has 18 residues. CDR3 nucleotide sequence: TGTGCCAGCAGTTCCCCTAGCGGGAGGGCCTCTCACACCGGGGAGCTGTTTTTT. Its protein is CASSSPSGRASHTGELFF.

This clonotype was recorded at least ten times. The rearrangement links TRBV7-8 to TRBJ2-7, with 13 bases lining up with TRBD2. CDR3 size: 18 residues. Per germline, CDR1 SGHVS and CDR2 FQNEAQ. Unmatched junction bases numbered 11, after V lost 4 bases and J lost 2 bases. This chain's CDR3 is CASSSGLAGSADPYEQYF. The CDR3, as DNA: TGTGCCAGCAGCTCGGGACTAGCGGGATCCGCCGATCCCTACGAGCAGTACTTC.

This clonotype has at least ten counts. The chain combines TRBV20-1 with TRBJ2-3; 11 bases are a match to TRBD2. The CDR3 is made up of 15 amino acids. V was pared by 2 bases and J by 4 bases, with 5 bases of the junction left unmatched. Germline CDR1 is DFQATT and CDR2 is SNEGSKA (reference sequence). CDR3 sequence: CSARLAGGVADTQYF. The DNA of the CDR3 is TGCAGTGCTAGACTAGCGGGAGGTGTGGCAGATACGCAGTATTTT.

This clonotype has at least ten counts. The chain has TRBV20-1 and TRBJ2-7; 7 nucleotides line up with TRBD2. V lost 0 bases and J lost 4; bases outside the gene matches: 9. CDR3 length: 15 residues. CDR1 is DFQATT and CDR2 is SNEGSKA in the germline V gene (reference sequence). CDR3: CSARDRGGSYYEQYF. CDR3 nucleotide sequence: TGCAGTGCTAGAGATAGGGGCGGGAGTTATTACGAGCAGTACTTC.

This clonotype showed up just a few times. This sequence joins TRBV4-2 and TRBJ2-1, with unresolved D. The germline V gene has CDR1 LGHNA and CDR2 YNFKEQ. The V gene lost 0 bases and the J gene lost 9 bases, with 6 bases spanning the gap. The CDR3 extends over 12 amino acids. The CDR3 region is CASSQDPPEQFF. The CDR3 nucleotides read TGTGCCAGCAGCCAAGATCCCCCTGAGCAGTTCTTC.

This clonotype occurred a few times. The chain joins TRBV20-1 to TRBJ2-1, with 9 bases identical to TRBD2. This CDR3 contains 14 residues. Trimming removed 4 bases from V and 3 bases from J; junction bases left unmatched: 4. Per the germline V gene, CDR1 is DFQATT and CDR2 is SNEGSKA (reference sequence). CDR3 sequence reads: CSAIVAGVYNEQFF. In DNA form, the CDR3 reads TGCAGTGCTATTGTAGCGGGAGTCTACAATGAGCAGTTCTTC.

V gene TRBV28 combines with J gene TRBJ1-6; 7 bases fit TRBD1. Trimming cost V 7 bases and J 4 bases; bases outside gene matches: 4. The CDR3 contains 14 residues. Per germline, CDR1 MDHEN and CDR2 SYDVKM. CDR3 protein: CASNPGQYNSPLHF. The CDR3 bases are TGTGCCAGCAACCCGGGACAGTATAATTCACCCCTCCACTTT.

In its sample, this clonotype was seen a few times. The V gene is TRBV6-1, the J gene TRBJ1-2, with D perhaps matching TRBD1 (5 bases). Germline V gene sequence: CDR1 MNHNS, CDR2 SASEGT. This CDR3 is built from 17 residues. V lost 4 bases to trimming and J lost 4 bases, with 22 bases between them. The CDR3 region is CASSASGRGSVFYGYTF. CDR3 coding DNA: TGTGCCAGCAGTGCCTCGGGACGGGGATCTGTTTTCTATGGCTACACCTTC.

This clonotype was found many times. V and J are TRBV7-2 and TRBJ2-1; 9 bases align to TRBD1. Germline loops: CDR1 SGHTA, CDR2 FQGNSA. The CDR3 sequence is 16 residues long. V gave up 7 bases and J gave up 3 bases; unmatched junction bases: 10. The CDR3 loop is CASTIRTGDLYNEQFF. The CDR3 region has the DNA TGTGCCAGCACCATCCGGACAGGGGATCTCTACAATGAGCAGTTCTTC.